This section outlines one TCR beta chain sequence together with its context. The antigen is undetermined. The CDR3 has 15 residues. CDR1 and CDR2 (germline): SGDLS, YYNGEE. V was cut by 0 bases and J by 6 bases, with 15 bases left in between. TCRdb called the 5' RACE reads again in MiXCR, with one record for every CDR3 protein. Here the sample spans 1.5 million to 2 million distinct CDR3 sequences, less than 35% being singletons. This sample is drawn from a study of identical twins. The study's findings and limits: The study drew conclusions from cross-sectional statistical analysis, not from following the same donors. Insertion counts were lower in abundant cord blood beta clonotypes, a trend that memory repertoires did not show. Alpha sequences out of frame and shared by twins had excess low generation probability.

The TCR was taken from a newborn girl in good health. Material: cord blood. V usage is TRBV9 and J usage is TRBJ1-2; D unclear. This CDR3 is CASSVATTWGDGYTF. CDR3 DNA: TGTGCCAGCAGCGTAGCTACCACATGGGGAGATGGCTACACCTTC.